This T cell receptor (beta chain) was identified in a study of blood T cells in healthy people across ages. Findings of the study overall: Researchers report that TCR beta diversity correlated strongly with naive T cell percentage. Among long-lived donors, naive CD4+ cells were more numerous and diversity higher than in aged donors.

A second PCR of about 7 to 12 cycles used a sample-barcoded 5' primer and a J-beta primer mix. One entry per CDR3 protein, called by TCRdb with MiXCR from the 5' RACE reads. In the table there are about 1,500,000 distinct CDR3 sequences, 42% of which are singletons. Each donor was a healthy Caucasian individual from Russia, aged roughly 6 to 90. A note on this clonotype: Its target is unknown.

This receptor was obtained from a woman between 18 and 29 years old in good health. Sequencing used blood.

The CDR3 coding sequence is TGCAGTGCTAGAGATCCAGCCGGGACTAGCGGGATTGAGCAGTTCTTC. As protein: CSARDPAGTSGIEQFF. The chain carries TRBV20-1 and TRBJ2-1; 13 bases are shared with TRBD2. Trimming at V came to 0 bases and at J to 9 bases, leaving 8 bases not matched to a gene. Germline CDR1 and CDR2: DFQATT and SNEGSKA (reference sequence). The CDR3 runs to 16 residues.